This passage covers 14 T cell receptor beta chains from one sample sequenced in a study of blood T cell repertoires in COVID-19. Libraries were prepared by immunoSEQ multiplex PCR; TCRdb keeps only in-frame clonotypes and omits some of them. Among approximately 92,000 clones listed, just over 85% were seen once. Sequencing was performed on peripheral blood. These receptors came from an older woman in a cohort sampled during active or convalescent COVID-19.

The chain combines TRBV30 with TRBJ1-2; no clear D gene. The CDR3 contains 14 residues. In germline, CDR1 is GTSNPN, CDR2 SVGIG (reference sequence). Between the trimmed V and J ends, which lost 2 bases and 0 bases, there was a span of 10 bases. The DNA for the CDR3 is TGTGCCTGGAGTTGGCAGCGATCTAACTATGGCTACACCTTC. Residues: CAWSWQRSNYGYTF.

This chain connects TRBV5-1 to TRBJ2-2, with 14 bases matching TRBD2. CDR3 size: 17 residues. Losses at the gene ends were 3 bases for V and 5 bases for J; bases not matched to a gene: 6. In germline, CDR1 is SGHRS, CDR2 YFSETQ. CDR3 DNA: TGCGCCAGCAGCTCCGGGACTAGCGGGAGATGGACCGGGGAGCTGTTTTTT. Translated, it gives CASSSGTSGRWTGELFF.

This clone was recorded at least ten times. V gene TRBV7-8 combines with J gene TRBJ2-1, with D possibly being TRBD2 (6 bases). CDR1 and CDR2 (germline): SGHVS, FQNEAQ. The length of the CDR3 is 15 residues. V was clipped by 5 bases and J by 0 bases, with 11 bases between them. CDR3 region: CASSDGTYSYNEQFF. In DNA form, the CDR3 reads TGTGCCAGCAGCGACGGGACTTACTCCTACAATGAGCAGTTCTTC.

The chain links TRBV19 to TRBJ2-7; D perhaps matches TRBD2 (6 bases). V shed 2 bases and J shed 4 bases, with 15 bases lying between them. The CDR3 covers 15 residues. CDR1 and CDR2 (germline): LNHDA, SQIVND (reference sequence). CDR3 residues: CASSISQEGRYEQYF. As DNA, the CDR3 is TGTGCCAGTAGTATATCACAGGAGGGGCGGTACGAGCAGTACTTC.

The chain has TRBV2 and TRBJ1-5; 9 bases line up with TRBD1. Germline V gene data show CDR1 as SNHLY and CDR2 as FYNNEI. V was clipped by 3 bases and J by 2 bases; unmatched bases: 2. The CDR3 sequence is 15 residues long. CDR3 sequence reads: CASSDRTGGNQPQHF. CDR3 in DNA: TGTGCCAGCAGTGACCGGACAGGGGGCAATCAGCCCCAGCATTTT.

This clone was seen a few times. The CDR3 reads CASSRPGQNYEQYF. The CDR3 DNA follows: TGTGCCAGTAGTAGACCGGGACAAAACTACGAGCAGTACTTC. The chain couples TRBV19 to TRBJ2-7, with a possible D match to TRBD1 (6 bases). CDR3 length equals 14 residues. From germline, CDR1 is LNHDA and CDR2 SQIVND (reference sequence). Trimming removed 4 bases at V and 3 bases at J, with 13 bases between.

V and J are TRBV5-1 and TRBJ1-1; D gene ambiguous. There are 15 residues in the CDR3. CDR1 and CDR2 (germline): SGHRS, YFSETQ. V gave up 4 bases and J gave up 6 bases, with 19 bases separating them. The CDR3 reads CASSLVVGRAAEAFF. The CDR3 nucleotides are TGCGCCAGCAGCCTCGTGGTGGGGAGGGCCGCTGAAGCTTTCTTT.

The chain has TRBV7-2 and TRBJ2-7, with TRBD2 matching over 8 bases. This CDR3 is 15 amino acids long. With V trimmed by 8 bases and J by 4 bases, 13 bases remained unmatched. Germline CDR1 and CDR2: SGHTA and FQGNSA. The chain's CDR3 is CASWGVAGSSYEQYF. DNA for the CDR3: TGTGCCAGCTGGGGTGTAGCGGGATCAAGTTACGAGCAGTACTTC.

Only one count was recorded for this clone. The gene calls are TRBV7-6 and TRBJ2-3, with 7 bases identical to TRBD2. CDR1 is SGHVS and CDR2 is FNYEAQ in the germline V gene. The CDR3 consists of 15 residues. After removal of 6 bases from V and 2 bases from J, the junction contained 8 bases not matched to a gene. CDR3 residues: CASRSPGLNTDTQYF. As DNA, the CDR3 is TGTGCCAGCAGATCCCCGGGACTAAACACAGATACGCAGTATTTT.

The chain joins TRBV3-1 (or the pseudogene TRBV3-2) to TRBJ1-1; no reliable D call. V lost 4 bases and J 4 bases, leaving 13 bases between the germline ends. The CDR3 loop spans 14 amino acids. Germline V CDR1 and CDR2: LGHDT, YNNKEL (reference sequence). CDR3 region: CASSRGIRGTEAFF. Here the CDR3 DNA reads TGTGCCAGCAGCCGAGGGATCCGGGGCACTGAAGCTTTCTTT.

The CDR3 is CASSALGLAGDNEQFF. DNA for the CDR3: TGTGCCAGCAGTGCCCTCGGACTAGCGGGAGACAATGAGCAGTTCTTC. The chain carries TRBV25-1 and TRBJ2-1; TRBD2 matches 13 bases. CDR3 size: 16 residues. Germline values: CDR1 MGHDK, CDR2 SYGVNS. Trimming at V came to 4 bases and at J to 5 bases, leaving 5 bases not matched to a gene.

The J gene is TRBJ1-5, the V gene TRBV24-1; D gene unclear. CDR3 length equals 12 residues. Germline V gives CDR1 KGHDR, CDR2 SFDVKD. The ends were cut back, 5 bases at V and 2 bases at J, with 3 bases in the middle. The CDR3 region has the DNA TGTGCCACCAGTGGAGGCAATCAGCCCCAGCATTTT. This sequence encodes CATSGGNQPQHF.

The J gene is TRBJ2-1, the V gene TRBV9; 9 bases line up with TRBD1. Germline V lookup: CDR1 SGDLS, CDR2 YYNGEE. Unmatched junction bases numbered 14, after V lost 0 bases and J lost 7 bases. The CDR3 is 18 residues long. CDR3 sequence: CASSVEDRGYGDRNEQFF. For the CDR3, the DNA is TGTGCCAGCAGCGTAGAAGACAGGGGGTATGGCGATCGTAATGAGCAGTTCTTC. The variable domain in full, completed from reference TRBV9 and TRBJ2-1, reads DSGVTQTPKHLITATGQRVTLRCSPRSGDLSVYWYQQSLDQGLQFLIQYYNGEERAKGNILERFSAQQFPDLHSELNLSSLELGDSALYFCASSVEDRGYGDRNEQFFGPGTRLTVL.

In DNA, the CDR3 is TGTGCCAGCAGTTACAATAGCGGGAGGACCTCCTACAATGAGCAGTTCTTC. It translates to CASSYNSGRTSYNEQFF. The V gene is TRBV6-2 or TRBV6-3, the J gene TRBJ2-1, with TRBD2 matching over 10 bases. The V gene end was trimmed by 2 bases and the J gene end by 0 bases; junction bases not matched to a gene: 4. Germline lookup yields CDR1 MNHEY and CDR2 SVGEGT. The CDR3 contains 17 residues.